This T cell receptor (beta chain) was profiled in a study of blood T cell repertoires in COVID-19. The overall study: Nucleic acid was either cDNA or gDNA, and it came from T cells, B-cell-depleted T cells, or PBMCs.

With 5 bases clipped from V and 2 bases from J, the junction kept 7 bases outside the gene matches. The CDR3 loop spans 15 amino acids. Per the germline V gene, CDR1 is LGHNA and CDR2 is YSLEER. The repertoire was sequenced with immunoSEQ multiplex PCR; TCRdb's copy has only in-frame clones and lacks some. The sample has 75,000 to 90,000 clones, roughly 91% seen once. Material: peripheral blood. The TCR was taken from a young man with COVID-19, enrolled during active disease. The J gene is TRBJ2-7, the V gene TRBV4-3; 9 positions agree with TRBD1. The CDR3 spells CASSSRTGVPYEQYF. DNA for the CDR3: TGCGCCAGCAGCTCACGGACAGGGGTCCCCTACGAGCAGTACTTC.